These 23 T cell receptor beta chains came from one sample sequenced in a study of technical replicates of blood from several donors. Sequenced by immunoSEQ multiplex PCR; TCRdb stores in-frame clones only, minus some. Of 75,000 or so clones in the sample, roughly 94% are singletons; the top ten hold more than 0.2%. Sample: T cells isolated from PBMCs. These receptors were collected from a human donor in good health.

This chain connects TRBV6-4 to TRBJ2-1, with 14 bases fitting TRBD2. Losses at the gene ends were 9 bases for V and 4 bases for J; bases not matched to a gene: 20. Germline loops: CDR1 MRHNA, CDR2 SNTAGT. The length of the CDR3 is 20 residues. The CDR3 region has the DNA TGTGCCAGGCCCTCGGGGGGGACTAGCGGGAGTCTAGGGGGTTACAATGAGCAGTTCTTC. Translation: CARPSGGTSGSLGGYNEQFF.

This clone has only one observation. The chain joins TRBV10-3 to TRBJ2-2; D is perhaps TRBD2 (6 bases). The CDR3 has 14 amino acids. Germline V CDR1 and CDR2: ENHRY, SYGVKD. Trimming shortened V by 7 bases and J by 2 bases, and 11 bases separated the two germline ends. CDR3 DNA sequence: TGTGCCATCAAGGAGGGTAAAAACACCGGGGAGCTGTTTTTT. It specifies CAIKEGKNTGELFF.

This chain uses TRBV4-1 with TRBJ1-3, with a weak D call TRBD1 (6 bases). V gave up 6 bases and J gave up 4 bases, with 19 bases separating them. Looked up from germline, CDR1 is MGHRA and CDR2 is YSYEKL. The CDR3 is 16 amino acids. CDR3 nucleotide sequence: TGCGCCAGCAGTATACCACCGGGGGGGCTGGGAAACACCATATATTTT. It encodes CASSIPPGGLGNTIYF.

The J gene is TRBJ2-7, the V gene TRBV4-2, with a possible D match to TRBD1 (6 bases). Trimming removed 4 bases from V and 3 bases from J, with 10 bases in between. Germline V gene sequence: CDR1 LGHNA, CDR2 YNFKEQ. This CDR3 is 13 amino acids long. The CDR3 loop reads CASSPRQDYEQYF. CDR3 bases: TGTGCCAGCAGCCCCCGACAGGACTACGAGCAGTACTTC.

The rearrangement uses TRBV9 and TRBJ2-5; maybe TRBD1 (5 bases). The V gene's germline CDR1 is SGDLS and CDR2 YYNGEE. The length of the CDR3 is 14 residues. Trimming took off 6 bases at V and 2 bases at J, with 14 bases between the two ends. As DNA, the CDR3 is TGTGCCAGCAATCCCACAGGTTTTCAAGAGACCCAGTACTTC. Translation: CASNPTGFQETQYF.

This chain joins TRBV5-1 and TRBJ1-4; 7 positions match TRBD1. The ends lost 3 bases at V and 4 bases at J; junction bases unmatched: 6. CDR3 length: 15 residues. The germline gives CDR1 SGHRS, CDR2 YFSETQ. In DNA, the CDR3 is TGCGCCAGCAGCTCGACCGGGACAGTTAATGAAAAACTGTTTTTT. The encoded protein is CASSSTGTVNEKLFF.

V gene TRBV5-1 combines with J gene TRBJ1-4; no firm D call. CDR1 and CDR2 (germline): SGHRS, YFSETQ. The V end was cut by 5 bases, the J end by 2 bases, with 10 bases between. This CDR3 region has 14 residues. The CDR3 DNA follows: TGCGCCAGCAGACTCCACTCCACTAATGAAAAACTGTTTTTT. Amino acids: CASRLHSTNEKLFF.

This rearrangement joins TRBV5-1 to TRBJ2-3; 7 nucleotides match TRBD2. CDR1 SGHRS and CDR2 YFSETQ come from the germline V gene. The trim removed 4 bases at V and 2 bases at J, leaving 7 bases unmatched. The CDR3 consists of 15 residues. CDR3 sequence (DNA): TGCGCCAGCAGCACAACTAGCGTCTTCACAGATACGCAGTATTTT. Amino acid sequence: CASSTTSVFTDTQYF.

This clone appeared once. The chain recombines TRBV6-5 with TRBJ2-4; 7 nucleotides line up with TRBD1. The length of the CDR3 is 14 residues. Germline V lookup: CDR1 MNHEY, CDR2 SVGAGI. J was trimmed by 2 bases and V by 5 bases; bases with no gene match: 3. The CDR3 loop is CASSTGVTKNIQYF. The CDR3 DNA reads TGTGCCAGCAGTACAGGGGTTACCAAAAACATTCAGTACTTC.

The rearrangement joins TRBV30 to TRBJ2-5; D is ambiguous. Trimming pared 0 bases from V and 5 bases from J, leaving 10 bases between. CDR3 size: 13 residues. Germline-derived CDR1 and CDR2 are GTSNPN and SVGIG (reference sequence). The CDR3 loop is CAWSVPYVETQYF. CDR3 nucleotides: TGTGCCTGGAGTGTCCCCTACGTGGAGACCCAGTACTTC.

The genes are TRBV6-1 and TRBJ2-7; 7 nucleotides align to TRBD1. After removal of 4 bases from V and 0 bases from J, the junction contained 9 bases not matched to a gene. This CDR3 has 16 residues. The germline V gene encodes CDR1 MNHNS and CDR2 SASEGT. The CDR3 nucleotides read TGTGCCAGCAGTGCCACGGGACAGATCCCCTCCTACGAGCAGTACTTC. It encodes CASSATGQIPSYEQYF.

The chain recombines TRBV29-1 with TRBJ2-7, with 9 bases identical to TRBD1. Germline CDR1 and CDR2: SQVTM and ANQGSEA. This CDR3 spans 15 amino acids. J gave up 5 bases and V 7 bases, and 15 bases lay outside the gene matches. The CDR3 loop reads CSAGTVGTGLHEQYF. DNA for the CDR3: TGCAGCGCCGGGACCGTTGGGACAGGGTTACACGAGCAGTACTTC.

The chain is built from TRBV19 and TRBJ2-1; 11 bases match TRBD2. Germline V lookup: CDR1 LNHDA, CDR2 SQIVND (reference sequence). The CDR3 contains 14 residues. The V gene end was trimmed by 6 bases and the J gene end by 10 bases; junction bases not matched to a gene: 8. The CDR3: CASRAQGTSGEQFF. The CDR3 bases are TGTGCCAGTAGGGCCCAAGGGACTAGCGGCGAGCAGTTCTTC.

The V call is TRBV29-1, the J call TRBJ2-1; 9 positions match TRBD1. V was clipped by 4 bases and J by 6 bases; unmatched bases: 7. This CDR3 comprises 14 residues. CDR1 and CDR2 from the germline V gene are SQVTM and ANQGSEA. Here the CDR3 DNA reads TGCAGCGTTGTCTTCCGGGACAGGGTCAATGAGCAGTTCTTC. It is translated as CSVVFRDRVNEQFF.

There are a few counts of this clone. V and J are TRBV27 and TRBJ2-7, with D tentatively TRBD1 (5 bases). CDR1 and CDR2 from the germline V gene are MNHEY and SMNVEV (reference sequence). This CDR3 comprises 13 residues. Trimming pared 4 bases from V and 6 bases from J, leaving 13 bases between. The CDR3 DNA follows: TGTGCCAGCAGTTGGGGCTCGAATGGCGAGCAGTACTTC. This sequence encodes CASSWGSNGEQYF.

This chain connects TRBV2 to TRBJ2-7; 7 nucleotides line up with TRBD2. Germline loops: CDR1 SNHLY, CDR2 FYNNEI. This CDR3 is built from 17 residues. With 7 bases clipped from V and 3 bases from J, the junction kept 18 bases outside the gene matches. DNA of the CDR3: TGTGCCAGCACTCCCTTTCTGGGACTACTCCCCGACTACGAGCAGTACTTC. This codes for CASTPFLGLLPDYEQYF.

This chain uses TRBV4-1 with TRBJ1-2; 9 positions agree with TRBD1. The junction had 5 bases not matched to a gene; V was cut back by 4 bases and J by 5 bases. Germline-derived CDR1 and CDR2 are MGHRA and YSYEKL. The CDR3 contains 14 residues. CDR3 nucleotides: TGCGCCAGCAGCCCACGGACAGGGGTGTATGGCTACACCTTC. This sequence encodes CASSPRTGVYGYTF.

This clone has only one observation. As DNA, the CDR3 is TGTGCCAGCAGTCTAACTCTCCCAGCGGGACCCGCTCAAGAGACCCAGTACTTC. It codes for CASSLTLPAGPAQETQYF. The V and J genes are TRBV28 and TRBJ2-5, with 7 positions matching TRBD2. The CDR3 spans 18 residues. In germline, CDR1 is MDHEN, CDR2 SYDVKM. The V segment lost 5 bases and the J segment 2 bases; nucleotides outside the gene matches: 17.

CDR3 DNA: TGTGCCAGCAGTGATCACAGCTCCTTCGTAGGTGAGCAGTTCTTC. This sequence encodes CASSDHSSFVGEQFF. The chain carries TRBV2 and TRBJ2-1; D gene ambiguous. The CDR3 contains 15 residues. CDR1 SNHLY and CDR2 FYNNEI come from the germline V gene. The germline V and J ends were trimmed by 3 bases and 9 bases, with 18 bases remaining between them.

V gene TRBV19 combines with J gene TRBJ1-5; D gene uncertain. The CDR3 sequence is 13 residues long. With 3 bases removed from V and 4 bases from J, the gap between germline ends came to 7 bases. Per the germline V gene, CDR1 is LNHDA and CDR2 is SQIVND (reference sequence). The CDR3 reads CASSITNNQPQHF. DNA of the CDR3: TGTGCCAGTAGTATTACTAATAATCAGCCCCAGCATTTT.

The rearrangement uses TRBV4-2 and TRBJ1-4; D is perhaps TRBD1 (6 bases). This CDR3 region has 17 residues. Trimming left V 1 base short and J 3 bases short, with 15 bases between. CDR1 LGHNA and CDR2 YNFKEQ come from the germline V gene. The CDR3 region is CASSQGTDRGPNEKLFF. Here the CDR3 DNA reads TGTGCCAGCAGCCAAGGGACAGACCGAGGCCCTAATGAAAAACTGTTTTTT.

The chain links TRBV19 to TRBJ1-1; D possibly corresponds to TRBD1 (5 bases). V was shortened by 2 bases and J by 8 bases, with 9 bases between the two germline ends. CDR1 LNHDA and CDR2 SQIVND come from the germline V gene (reference sequence). The length of the CDR3 is 12 residues. The CDR3 DNA follows: TGTGCCAGTAGTATAACAGGTCTGGAAGCTTTCTTT. This sequence encodes CASSITGLEAFF.

The rearrangement joins TRBV7-9 to TRBJ2-7; 7 bases are shared with TRBD2. V lost 4 bases to trimming and J lost 0 bases; unmatched junction nucleotides: 3. Germline loops: CDR1 SEHNR, CDR2 FQNEAQ (reference sequence). The CDR3 spans 14 residues. CDR3 bases: TGTGCCAGCAGCTCGGGGGGTACCTCCTACGAGCAGTACTTC. It encodes CASSSGGTSYEQYF.